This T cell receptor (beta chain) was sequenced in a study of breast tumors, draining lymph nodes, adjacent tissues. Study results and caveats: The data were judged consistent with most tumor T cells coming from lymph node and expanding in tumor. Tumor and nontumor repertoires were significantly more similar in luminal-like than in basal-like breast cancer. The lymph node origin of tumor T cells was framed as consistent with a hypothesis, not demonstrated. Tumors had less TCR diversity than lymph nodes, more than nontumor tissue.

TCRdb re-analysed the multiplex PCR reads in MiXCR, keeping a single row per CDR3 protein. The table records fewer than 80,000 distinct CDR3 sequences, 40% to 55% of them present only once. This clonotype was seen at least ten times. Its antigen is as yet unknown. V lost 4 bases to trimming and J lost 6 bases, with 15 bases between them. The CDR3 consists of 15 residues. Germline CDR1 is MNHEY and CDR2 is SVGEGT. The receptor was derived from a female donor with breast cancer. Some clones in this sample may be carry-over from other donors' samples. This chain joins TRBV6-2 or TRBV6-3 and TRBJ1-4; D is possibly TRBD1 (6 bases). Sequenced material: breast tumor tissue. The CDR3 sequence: CASSSPPGQYEKLFF. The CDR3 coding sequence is TGTGCCAGCAGTTCACCCCCGGGACAATATGAAAAACTGTTTTTT.